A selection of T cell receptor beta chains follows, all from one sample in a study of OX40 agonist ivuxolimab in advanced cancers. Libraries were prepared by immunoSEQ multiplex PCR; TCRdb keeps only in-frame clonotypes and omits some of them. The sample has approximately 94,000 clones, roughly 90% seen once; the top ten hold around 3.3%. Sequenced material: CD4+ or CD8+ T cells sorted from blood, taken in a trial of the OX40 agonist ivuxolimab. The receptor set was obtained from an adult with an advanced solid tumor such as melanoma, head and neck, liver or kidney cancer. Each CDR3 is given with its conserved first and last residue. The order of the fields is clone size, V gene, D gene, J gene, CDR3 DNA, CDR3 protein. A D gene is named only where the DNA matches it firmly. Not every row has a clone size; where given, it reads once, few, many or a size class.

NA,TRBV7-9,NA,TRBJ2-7,TGTGCCAGCAGCCCTGGCGGAGGGAACGAGCAGTACTTC,CASSPGGGNEQYF
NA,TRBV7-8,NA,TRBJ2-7,TGTGCCAGCAGCCATGGAACAGGCTCCTACGAGCAGTACTTC,CASSHGTGSYEQYF
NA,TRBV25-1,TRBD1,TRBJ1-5,TGTGCCAGCAGTTCAGGGGGGGAAGGGCCCCAGCATTTT,CASSSGGEGPQHF
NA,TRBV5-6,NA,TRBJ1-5,TGTGCCAGCAGCTTAGGGTCCAGGCCCCAGCATTTT,CASSLGSRPQHF
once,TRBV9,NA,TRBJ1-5,TGTGCCAGCAGCGCGACAGGTTCCGGCAATCAGCCCCAGCATTTT,CASSATGSGNQPQHF
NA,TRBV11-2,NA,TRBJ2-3,TGTGCCAGCAGCCACCAACTAGACCCAGTTAGGGCGCAGTATTTT,CASSHQLDPVRAQYF
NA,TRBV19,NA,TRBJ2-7,TGTGCCAGTAGTATCTATGGCGGGGACTACGAGCAGTACTTC,CASSIYGGDYEQYF
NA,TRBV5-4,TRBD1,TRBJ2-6,TGTGCCAGCACCGCAGGGGGACCTGGGGCCAACGTCCTGACTTTC,CASTAGGPGANVLTF
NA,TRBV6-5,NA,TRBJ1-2,TGTGCCAGCAGTTTCGGCGAGGACAGCCTCTATGGCTACACCTTC,CASSFGEDSLYGYTF
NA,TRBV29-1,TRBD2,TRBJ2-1,TGCAGCGTTTCCGGGACTAGCGGGTCAAATGAGCAGTTCTTC,CSVSGTSGSNEQFF
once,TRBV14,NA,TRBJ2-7,TGTGCCAGCAGCCTCAGCTCCTACGAGCAGTACTTC,CASSLSSYEQYF
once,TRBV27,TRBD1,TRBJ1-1,TGTGCCAGCAGTTACAGGGGCGGTATGAACACTGAAGCTTTCTTT,CASSYRGGMNTEAFF
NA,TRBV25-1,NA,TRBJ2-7,TGTGCCAGCAGTGAATATCGAGAGACCGCGGGCGAGCAGTACTTC,CASSEYRETAGEQYF
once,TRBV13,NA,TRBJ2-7,TGTGCCAGCAGCTCCGCCCCCGAGGGTCCTAACGAGCAGTACTTC,CASSSAPEGPNEQYF
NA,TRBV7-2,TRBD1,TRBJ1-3,TGTGCCAGCAGCTTAGGACAGGGGTCGTACACCATATATTTT,CASSLGQGSYTIYF
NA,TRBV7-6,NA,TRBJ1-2,TGTGCCAGCAGCCCGATTGAGGGGGGCTGGCGTGGCTACACCTTC,CASSPIEGGWRGYTF
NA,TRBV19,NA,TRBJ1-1,TGTGCCAGTAGTATAGAGGAACAGGACGAAGAAGCTTTCTTT,CASSIEEQDEEAFF
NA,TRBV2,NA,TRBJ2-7,TGTGCCAGCAGTGAATCCCAATACAGCCCCGGTTCCTACGAGCAGTACTTC,CASSESQYSPGSYEQYF
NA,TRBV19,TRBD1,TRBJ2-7,TGTGCCAGTAGTATTTCGACAGGGGGCTACGAGCAGTACTTC,CASSISTGGYEQYF
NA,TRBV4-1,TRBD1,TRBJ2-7,TGCGCCAGCAGCCAAGCCCCAGCGGACAGGGAAGGGAGCTCCTACGAGCAGTACTTC,CASSQAPADREGSSYEQYF
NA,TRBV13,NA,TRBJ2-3,TGTGCCAGCAGCATAATCAGGGGCACAGATACGCAGTATTTT,CASSIIRGTDTQYF
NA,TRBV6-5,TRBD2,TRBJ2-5,TGTGCCAGCAGCCCGATGGGGGGGGAGACCCAGTACTTC,CASSPMGGETQYF
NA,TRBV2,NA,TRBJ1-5,TGTGCCAGCAGTGAAGAGGCAGGGCCCCCCGATCAGCCCCAGCATTTT,CASSEEAGPPDQPQHF
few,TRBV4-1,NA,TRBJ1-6,TGCGCCAGCAGGCTAGGGGGGGATCTGGGGTTTAATTCACCCCTCCACTTT,CASRLGGDLGFNSPLHF
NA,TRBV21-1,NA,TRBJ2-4,TGTGCCAGCAGCAAAGATTACCTGCCGGGGGAAGCCAAAAACATTCAGTACTTC,CASSKDYLPGEAKNIQYF
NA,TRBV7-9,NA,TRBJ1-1,TGTGCCAGCAGCTCTAACAGGGTCCGAGACACTGAAGCTTTCTTT,CASSSNRVRDTEAFF
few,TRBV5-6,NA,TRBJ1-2,TGTGCCAGCAGCTTGGGGCACAACTATGGCTACACCTTC,CASSLGHNYGYTF
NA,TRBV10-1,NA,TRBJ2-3,TGCGCCAGCAGTGAGTCGAATACTTGGGGTAGCACAGATACGCAGTATTTT,CASSESNTWGSTDTQYF
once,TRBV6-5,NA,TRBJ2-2,TGTGCCAGCAGTTACTCGAACACCGGGGAGCTGTTTTTT,CASSYSNTGELFF
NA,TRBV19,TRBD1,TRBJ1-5,TGTGCCAGTAGTACGCCGCCGGGACAGGGAATCAATCAGCCCCAGCATTTT,CASSTPPGQGINQPQHF
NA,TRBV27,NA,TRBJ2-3,TGTGCCAGCAGCCTAGGGGGGTGGGATACGCAGTATTTT,CASSLGGWDTQYF
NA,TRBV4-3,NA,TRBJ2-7,TGCGCCAGCAGCCAAGGACCTAGGGCCTACGAGCAGTACTTC,CASSQGPRAYEQYF
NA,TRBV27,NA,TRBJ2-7,TGTGCCAGCAGTTTAAAACCGGGACAAGAACGTTACGAGCAGTACTTC,CASSLKPGQERYEQYF